The 21 T cell receptor beta chains below were found in one sample sequenced in a study of blood T cell repertoires in COVID-19. Libraries were prepared by immunoSEQ multiplex PCR; TCRdb keeps only in-frame clonotypes and omits some of them. The table has some 260,000 clones, roughly 80% seen once. Sequenced material: PBMCs or T cells enriched from blood (not recorded which). These receptors all stem from a man aged 25 to 40 with acute COVID-19.

The genes are TRBV7-9 and TRBJ1-2; 8 bases fit TRBD1. The ends lost 5 bases at V and 4 bases at J; junction bases unmatched: 6. CDR3 length: 14 residues. Germline V lookup: CDR1 SEHNR, CDR2 FQNEAQ (reference sequence). CDR3 amino acids: CASSPGQGTYGYTF. The CDR3 bases are TGTGCCAGCAGCCCCGGACAGGGCACCTATGGCTACACCTTC.

This sequence joins TRBV5-4 and TRBJ2-5, with 10 positions matching TRBD1. CDR3 length: 16 residues. The J segment lost 7 bases and the V segment lost 0 bases, leaving 9 bases of the junction unmatched. Germline assignment: CDR1 SGHNT and CDR2 YYREEE (reference sequence). The CDR3: CASSLGRQGATGTQYF. The CDR3, as DNA: TGTGCCAGCAGCTTGGGGCGACAGGGGGCGACGGGGACCCAGTACTTC.

Only a few counts were recorded for this clone. The chain carries TRBV28 and TRBJ2-7, with TRBD2 as a possible D gene (6 bases). Per germline, CDR1 MDHEN and CDR2 SYDVKM. The CDR3 consists of 16 residues. With 1 base removed from V and 6 bases from J, the gap between germline ends came to 19 bases. For the CDR3, the DNA is TGTGCCAGCAGTTTATCTCTCTCCGGACGCGGGGCCGAGCAGTACGTC. Translating it yields CASSLSLSGRGAEQYV.

This chain connects TRBV15 to TRBJ1-6, with D unclear. V lost 3 bases and J lost 0, with 9 bases in between. The germline gives CDR1 LNHNV, CDR2 YYDKDF (reference sequence). The CDR3 consists of 16 residues. CDR3 residues: CATSSEKSSYNSPLHF. For the CDR3, the DNA is TGTGCCACCAGCAGTGAAAAGAGCTCCTATAATTCACCCCTCCACTTT.

This CDR3 is CASSGGVSYNSPLHF. The CDR3 DNA reads TGTGCCAGCAGCGGCGGGGTGAGCTATAATTCACCCCTCCACTTT. V and J are TRBV5-4 and TRBJ1-6; no clear D. From germline, CDR1 is SGHNT and CDR2 YYREEE (reference sequence). The CDR3 consists of 15 residues. V was trimmed by 4 bases and J by 3 bases, leaving 11 bases between them. Using reference TRBV5-4 and TRBJ1-6 for the parts outside the CDR3, the full variable domain is ETGVTQSPTHLIKTRGQQVTLRCSSQSGHNTVSWYQQALGQGPQFIFQYYREEENGRGNFPPRFSGLQFPNYSSELNVNALELDDSALYLCASSGGVSYNSPLHFGNGTRLTVT.

Of note for this clone: A read error may account for a junction end that differs from germline. This chain uses TRBV5-1 with TRBJ2-1; D may be TRBD2 (5 bases). Germline assignment: CDR1 SGHRS and CDR2 YFSETQ. CDR3 size: 13 residues. The CDR3 here is CASSYGLHNEQFF. DNA for the CDR3: TGTGCCAGCAGCTATGGACTCCACAATGAGCAGTTCTTC.

The rearrangement links TRBV11-2 to TRBJ2-3, with TRBD2 matching 8 bases. This CDR3 comprises 15 residues. V dropped 1 base and J dropped 2; count of bases not matched to a gene: 2. Germline CDR1 is SGHAT and CDR2 is FQNNGV. Here the CDR3 DNA reads TGTGCCAGCAGCTTAGCGGGAGGGTACACAGATACGCAGTATTTT. Residues: CASSLAGGYTDTQYF.

The chain employs TRBV30 and TRBJ2-1; 13 bases match TRBD2. V was clipped by 2 bases and J by 10 bases; unmatched bases: 5. CDR1 is GTSNPN and CDR2 is SVGIG in the germline V gene (reference sequence). The CDR3 extends over 14 amino acids. CDR3 sequence reads: CAWSIGLAGVEQFF. In DNA form, the CDR3 reads TGTGCCTGGAGTATAGGACTAGCGGGAGTAGAGCAGTTCTTC.

The chain employs TRBV13 and TRBJ2-7; TRBD2 matches 7 bases. Germline values: CDR1 PRHDT, CDR2 FYEKMQ (reference sequence). The trim removed 5 bases at V and 7 bases at J, leaving 8 bases unmatched. CDR3 size: 13 residues. CDR3 DNA: TGTGCCAGCAGCATCAGCGGGATCTGGGAGCAGTACGTC. This encodes CASSISGIWEQYV.

V is TRBV19 and J is TRBJ1-4; 7 bases are a match to TRBD1. This CDR3 is built from 13 residues. V shed 7 bases, J shed 3 bases, and the junction held 2 bases outside the gene matches. The germline CDR1 and CDR2 sequences are LNHDA and SQIVND (reference sequence). The CDR3 DNA reads TGTGCCAGTATGCAGGGGGCTAATGAAAAACTGTTTTTT. Its protein product is CASMQGANEKLFF.

This clone was seen a handful of times. The chain employs TRBV10-3 and TRBJ2-5; D may be TRBD2 (6 bases). This CDR3 is 13 amino acids long. Germline V lookup: CDR1 ENHRY, CDR2 SYGVKD. Trimming took 10 bases from V and 4 from J, leaving 16 bases between them. CDR3 amino acids: CARAAGLGETQYF. In DNA form, the CDR3 reads TGTGCCAGAGCGGCGGGATTGGGAGAGACCCAGTACTTC.

This chain uses TRBV5-4 with TRBJ2-1; 12 bases map to TRBD2. V gave up 4 bases and J gave up 6 bases; unmatched junction bases: 8. This CDR3 has 16 amino acids. CDR1 is SGHNT and CDR2 is YYREEE in the germline V gene (reference sequence). The CDR3 reads CASSRTSGVGGNEQFF. CDR3 DNA: TGTGCCAGCAGCCGGACTAGCGGGGTGGGGGGCAATGAGCAGTTCTTC.

The chain joins TRBV28 to TRBJ1-2; D possibly corresponds to TRBD1 (6 bases). Trimming left V 5 bases short and J 4 bases short, with 14 bases between. CDR1 is MDHEN, CDR2 SYDVKM, per germline. This CDR3 region has 14 residues. The CDR3 nucleotides are TGTGCCAGCAGTCCCCCTGGGACAATCTATGGCTACACCTTC. Translating gives CASSPPGTIYGYTF.

The CDR3 loop reads CSAPRHTEAFF. The CDR3 DNA is TGCAGTGCCCCGCGGCACACTGAAGCTTTCTTT. The V call is TRBV20-1, the J call TRBJ1-1; no firm D call. CDR3 size: 11 residues. The germline V gene has CDR1 DFQATT and CDR2 SNEGSKA (reference sequence). The V end was cut by 6 bases, the J end by 3 bases, with 8 bases between.

The chain has TRBV6-4 and TRBJ2-1; 13 bases are shared with TRBD2. CDR1 and CDR2 (germline): MRHNA, SNTAGT. J gave up 9 bases and V 6 bases, and 8 bases lay outside the gene matches. The CDR3 extends over 15 amino acids. This CDR3 is CASSAGTSGEAEQFF. The DNA of the CDR3 is TGTGCCAGCAGCGCCGGGACTAGCGGGGAGGCTGAGCAGTTCTTC.

The rearrangement links TRBV27 to TRBJ2-4; possibly TRBD2 for D (6 bases). The germline V gene has CDR1 MNHEY and CDR2 SMNVEV (reference sequence). V lost 5 bases and J lost 8, with 13 bases in between. The CDR3 is 13 residues long. In DNA form, the CDR3 reads TGTGCCAGCAGTCCTGCTGAGCGGGACATTCAGTACTTC. Its translation is CASSPAERDIQYF.

The V call is TRBV3-1 (or the pseudogene TRBV3-2), the J call TRBJ2-1; TRBD1 matches 8 bases. The CDR3 consists of 15 residues. The junction had 5 bases not matched to a gene; V was cut back by 1 base and J by 6 bases. Looked up from germline, CDR1 is LGHDT and CDR2 is YNNKEL (reference sequence). The CDR3 bases are TGTGCCAGCAGCCAAGGGCAGGGGGCGATCAATGAGCAGTTCTTC. Protein product: CASSQGQGAINEQFF.

CDR3 DNA sequence: TGTGCCAGCAGCCAAGTTAGGGGGCACATTCAGTACTTC. Translated, it gives CASSQVRGHIQYF. The V and J genes are TRBV14 and TRBJ2-4, with 7 bases lining up with TRBD1. The CDR3 runs 13 residues. V shed 1 base and J 8 bases; nucleotides not matched to a gene: 2. The V gene's germline CDR1 is SGHDN and CDR2 FVKESK.

CDR3 nucleotide sequence: TGTGCCAGCAGCTCCCTAGCGGGTGTGTCGACAGATACGCAGTATTTT. Translating gives CASSSLAGVSTDTQYF. The chain couples TRBV7-2 to TRBJ2-3; 8 nucleotides match TRBD2. The CDR3 is 16 amino acids. In germline, CDR1 is SGHTA, CDR2 FQGNSA. J lost 3 bases, V lost 4 bases, and 9 bases had no gene match.

This CDR3 is CASSLAGTSGNTDTQYF. In nucleotides, the CDR3 is TGTGCCAGCAGTTTAGCCGGGACTAGCGGAAATACAGATACGCAGTATTTT. The chain is built from TRBV28 and TRBJ2-3; 11 bases align to TRBD2. Trimming at V came to 2 bases and at J to 3 bases, leaving 7 bases not matched to a gene. CDR1 is MDHEN, CDR2 SYDVKM, per germline. The length of the CDR3 is 17 residues.

V gene TRBV5-4 combines with J gene TRBJ2-5; 12 bases match TRBD2. Trimming at V came to 1 base and at J to 7 bases, leaving 5 bases not matched to a gene. The CDR3 consists of 15 residues. Germline values: CDR1 SGHNT, CDR2 YYREEE (reference sequence). The CDR3 region is CASSLRTSGIATQYF. CDR3 sequence (DNA): TGTGCCAGCAGCTTGCGGACTAGCGGGATTGCGACCCAGTACTTC.